Shown below are 19 T cell receptor beta chains from a single sample sequenced in a study of cytomegalovirus exposure and HLA in healthy donors (dated by TCRdb to about 2017). Library preparation employed the immunoSEQ multiplex PCR assay. A mixture of 60 forward primers for TCR Vbeta segments and 13 reverse primers for TCR Jbeta segments was used in the multiplex PCR. Here the immuneACCESS table is served through TCRdb, limited to in-frame sequences with V and J called. Missing clones are a known gap in these copies; in checked studies unresolved V genes cover under half, and the rest lacks a known reason. The sample has under 200,000 clones on record, around 83% of them singletons. The ten largest clonotypes hold roughly 1.5% of the sample. Sequencing input: PBMCs. The origin of the receptors is a woman between 18 and 29 years old in good health and CMV-seronegative.

The chain recombines TRBV7-9 with TRBJ1-1; no clear D gene. Per germline, CDR1 SEHNR and CDR2 FQNEAQ (reference sequence). Trimming took off 1 base at V and 6 bases at J, with 9 bases between the two ends. This CDR3 is 13 amino acids long. Here the CDR3 reads CASSLVGRAEAFF. The CDR3 region has the DNA TGTGCCAGCAGCTTAGTAGGGAGGGCTGAAGCTTTCTTT.

Comment on this clone: The junction does not match germline at one end; this may be a read error. V is TRBV4-1 and J is TRBJ2-1; 7 bases fit TRBD2. The CDR3 contains 16 residues. Germline CDR1 and CDR2: MGHRA and YSYEKL. The CDR3 sequence is CASSQDRLADYNEQFF. CDR3 DNA: TGTGCCAGCAGCCAAGACCGCCTAGCGGATTACAATGAGCAGTTCTTC.

The chain recombines TRBV29-1 with TRBJ1-1; weak D call: TRBD1 (5 bases). Germline CDR1 reads SQVTM; CDR2 reads ANQGSEA. V was clipped by 7 bases and J by 1 base, with 13 bases between them. The CDR3 runs to 13 residues. The CDR3: CSGKGLPNTEAFF. CDR3 nucleotide sequence: TGCAGCGGAAAGGGACTCCCGAACACTGAAGCTTTCTTT.

The chain joins TRBV9 to TRBJ2-1; 11 bases are shared with TRBD2. CDR3 length: 16 amino acids. Germline V lookup: CDR1 SGDLS, CDR2 YYNGEE. The V and J ends lost 0 bases and 5 bases, in that order; junction bases with no gene match: 4. The CDR3 bases are TGTGCCAGCAGCGTAGTTGGGACTAGCGGCCACAATGAGCAGTTCTTC. This encodes CASSVVGTSGHNEQFF. The full variable domain, completed using reference TRBV9 and TRBJ2-1, is DSGVTQTPKHLITATGQRVTLRCSPRSGDLSVYWYQQSLDQGLQFLIQYYNGEERAKGNILERFSAQQFPDLHSELNLSSLELGDSALYFCASSVVGTSGHNEQFFGPGTRLTVL.

The chain uses TRBV27 and TRBJ2-3; 11 nucleotides align to TRBD2. Germline lookup yields CDR1 MNHEY and CDR2 SMNVEV (reference sequence). The CDR3 runs to 16 residues. Trimming cost V 5 bases and J 2 bases; bases outside gene matches: 6. CDR3 in DNA: TGTGCCAGCAGTATGCGGACTAGCGGGTCCACAGATACGCAGTATTTT. This encodes CASSMRTSGSTDTQYF.

This clone was detected a few times. The chain has TRBV4-2 and TRBJ1-1; D remains unclear. CDR3 length: 14 residues. Germline V lookup: CDR1 LGHNA, CDR2 YNFKEQ. V was pared by 5 bases and J by 0 bases, with 10 bases between. Here the CDR3 DNA reads TGTGCCAGCAGCGGCGGCGACCTGAACACTGAAGCTTTCTTT. Protein product: CASSGGDLNTEAFF.

This sequence joins TRBV4-3 and TRBJ2-7; a weak D match, TRBD1 (6 bases). The CDR3 runs 19 residues. The V end was cut by 0 bases, the J end by 1 base, with 22 bases between. From germline, CDR1 is LGHNA and CDR2 YSLEER. The CDR3 reads CASSQEDRPIRRGSYEQYV. The CDR3 region has the DNA TGCGCCAGCAGCCAAGAAGACAGGCCGATTCGGCGAGGGTCCTACGAGCAGTACGTC.

This chain connects TRBV30 to TRBJ1-4, with D possibly matching TRBD1 (5 bases). The CDR3 is 15 residues long. Germline V gene data show CDR1 as GTSNPN and CDR2 as SVGIG (reference sequence). V was trimmed by 1 base and J by 4 bases, leaving 13 bases between them. CDR3 sequence (DNA): TGTGCCTGGAGTGGGAGCGGGGCAAATAATGAAAAACTGTTTTTT. This encodes CAWSGSGANNEKLFF.

This clone has more than one count but fewer than ten. This sequence joins TRBV6-6 and TRBJ2-7; 10 bases fit TRBD2. The ends lost 4 bases at V and 2 bases at J; junction bases unmatched: 8. Germline CDR1 reads MNHNY; CDR2 reads SVGAGI (reference sequence). The CDR3 totals 16 residues. CDR3 sequence reads: CASSSPGLAVPYEQYF. In nucleotides, the CDR3 is TGTGCCAGCAGTTCCCCAGGACTAGCGGTACCCTACGAGCAGTACTTC.

The chain links TRBV5-6 to TRBJ2-7; a weak D match, TRBD2 (6 bases). The CDR3 runs 15 residues. Per the germline V gene, CDR1 is SGHDT and CDR2 is YYEEEE. V was cut by 4 bases and J by 3 bases, with 17 bases left in between. The CDR3 reads CASSIGPAGNYEQYF. The CDR3, as DNA: TGTGCCAGCAGCATCGGACCGGCGGGGAACTACGAGCAGTACTTC.

The V gene is TRBV2, the J gene TRBJ1-1; no clear D gene. V lost 4 bases, J lost 4 bases, and 7 bases lay in between. Germline V gives CDR1 SNHLY, CDR2 FYNNEI. There are 12 residues in the CDR3. In DNA, the CDR3 is TGTGCCAGCAGTGTTCCAGTCACTGAAGCTTTCTTT. It codes for CASSVPVTEAFF.

The rearrangement joins TRBV19 to TRBJ2-7; TRBD2 aligns across 8 bases. The CDR3 runs 16 residues. Per germline, CDR1 LNHDA and CDR2 SQIVND (reference sequence). The J segment lost 2 bases and the V segment lost 5 bases, leaving 11 bases of the junction unmatched. The CDR3: CASSLSGGLATYEQYF. The CDR3 DNA is TGTGCCAGTAGTCTCTCCGGAGGACTAGCCACCTACGAGCAGTACTTC.

This rearrangement joins TRBV7-8 to TRBJ1-6; 8 nucleotides match TRBD1. The germline gives CDR1 SGHVS, CDR2 FQNEAQ. The CDR3 spans 19 residues. Trimming at V came to 0 bases and at J to 3 bases, leaving 10 bases not matched to a gene. The CDR3 spells CASSLAAGGGQVYNSPLHF. The CDR3 DNA sequence: TGTGCCAGCAGCTTAGCGGCAGGGGGCGGACAAGTCTATAATTCACCCCTCCACTTT.

In its sample, this clone was seen a few times. V is TRBV2 and J is TRBJ1-5; D remains ambiguous. Germline V gene sequence: CDR1 SNHLY, CDR2 FYNNEI. V was cut by 5 bases and J by 5 bases, with 13 bases left in between. The CDR3 is made up of 14 amino acids. As DNA, the CDR3 is TGTGCCAGCAGTCGGGAAGGGTTCGATCAGCCCCAGCATTTT. This sequence encodes CASSREGFDQPQHF.

The chain joins TRBV5-6 to TRBJ2-3; 9 bases match TRBD2. Germline-derived CDR1 and CDR2 are SGHDT and YYEEEE. With 5 bases clipped from V and 0 bases from J, the junction kept 13 bases outside the gene matches. This CDR3 spans 18 amino acids. As DNA, the CDR3 is TGTGCCAGCAGTCGAGGGGCTAGCGGGAAATCTAGCACAGATACGCAGTATTTT. This codes for CASSRGASGKSSTDTQYF. The variable domain in full, completed from reference TRBV5-6 and TRBJ2-3, reads DAGVTQSPTHLIKTRGQQVTLRCSPKSGHDTVSWYQQALGQGPQFIFQYYEEEERQRGNFPDRFSGHQFPNYSSELNVNALLLGDSALYLCASSRGASGKSSTDTQYFGPGTRLTVL.

This chain joins TRBV6-5 and TRBJ2-7; D not resolved. The germline V gene has CDR1 MNHEY and CDR2 SVGAGI. Trimming took 6 bases from V and 0 from J, leaving 9 bases between them. The CDR3 extends over 13 amino acids. The CDR3 nucleotides read TGTGCCAGCAGCACAGTCAGCTCCTACGAGCAGTACTTC. The encoded protein is CASSTVSSYEQYF.

Comment on this clone: The same CDR3 also results from other DNA sequences found in this sample. The chain is built from TRBV2 and TRBJ1-1; 8 nucleotides agree with TRBD1. Germline V gene data show CDR1 as SNHLY and CDR2 as FYNNEI. The CDR3 consists of 15 residues. The junction had 6 bases not matched to a gene; V was cut back by 6 bases and J by 0 bases. CDR3 residues: CASSRTGNMNTEAFF. CDR3 coding DNA: TGTGCCAGCAGCCGGACAGGGAACATGAACACTGAAGCTTTCTTT.

A single count supports this clone. This rearrangement joins TRBV12-5 to TRBJ1-2; D remains ambiguous. V lost 3 bases and J lost 8, with 13 bases in between. Per germline, CDR1 LGHNT and CDR2 FRNRAP. The CDR3 is 13 amino acids. CDR3 DNA sequence: TGTGCTAGTGGTTTCGGTGAGCTTAGAGGCTACACCTTC. This codes for CASGFGELRGYTF.

This chain joins TRBV6-5 and TRBJ2-7; D gene uncertain. Germline CDR1 MNHEY, CDR2 SVGAGI. V lost 6 bases and J lost 3, with 12 bases in between. This CDR3 is built from 13 residues. The CDR3 DNA reads as TGTGCCAGCAGGGCCGCCACGGACTACGAGCAGTACGTC. Its protein is CASRAATDYEQYV.